Listed below are T cell receptor beta chains from one sample, sequenced in a study of Tregs in tolerant kidney transplant recipients. Repertoires were generated with immunoSEQ multiplex PCR, while TCRdb's copy carries only in-frame clones and drops some. Here the sample spans approximately 81,000 clones, 90% to 95% being singletons. The starting material was CD4+ T cells from blood (PBMCs), obtained 24 months after the transplant. Receptor source: a human patient who received a combined kidney and bone marrow transplant. The graft donor may account for some of the T cells. Both conserved end residues are part of each CDR3. D genes are given only for firm matches. Rows may omit the clone size; those that give it use once, few, many or a size class.

TRBJ2-3	-	once	TRBV29-1	CSGAGQSTDTQYF	TGCAGCGGTGCAGGACAGAGCACAGATACGCAGTATTTT
TRBJ2-4	-	once	TRBV6-6	CASNRALRENIQYF	TGTGCCAGCAATCGGGCCTTGCGGGAAAACATTCAGTACTTC
TRBJ2-3	TRBD2	-	TRBV7-9	CASSLGRGSTDTQYF	TGTGCCAGCAGCTTAGGGCGGGGGAGCACAGATACGCAGTATTTT
TRBJ1-1	-	-	TRBV15	CATSRQYEAFF	TGTGCCACCAGCAGACAGTATGAAGCTTTCTTT
TRBJ2-7	TRBD1	-	TRBV4-1	CASSPGTVSSYEQYF	TGCGCCAGCAGCCCAGGGACAGTTAGCTCCTACGAGCAGTACTTC
TRBJ1-2	TRBD1	-	TRBV7-9	CASSRQGTNSGYTF	TGTGCCAGCAGCCGACAGGGGACGAATAGTGGCTACACCTTC
TRBJ2-3	TRBD1	-	TRBV7-2	CASSSYPLTGGVDTQYF	TGTGCCAGCAGCTCCTACCCCCTGACAGGGGGGGTGGATACGCAGTATTTT
TRBJ2-5	-	-	TRBV6-5	CASSRGLYQETQYF	TGTGCCAGCAGTAGGGGCCTGTACCAAGAGACCCAGTACTTC
TRBJ1-5	TRBD1	-	TRBV7-2	CASSSRGNQPQHF	TGTGCCAGCAGCTCCAGGGGGAATCAGCCCCAGCATTTT
TRBJ2-5	-	-	TRBV29-1	CSVTRGGSQETQYF	TGCAGCGTCACACGGGGTGGGAGTCAAGAGACCCAGTACTTC
TRBJ2-7	TRBD1	once	TRBV5-1	CASSEGQGVNEQYF	TGCGCCAGCAGCGAGGGACAGGGGGTCAACGAGCAGTACTTC
TRBJ2-2	TRBD1	-	TRBV7-3	CASNQLPGQGDTGELFF	TGTGCCAGCAACCAGCTCCCGGGACAGGGGGACACCGGGGAGCTGTTTTTT
TRBJ1-5	TRBD1	-	TRBV19	CASRGTGVQPQHF	TGTGCCAGTAGGGGGACAGGGGTTCAGCCCCAGCATTTT
TRBJ2-3	TRBD2	-	TRBV7-2	CASSLRLAGGITDTQYF	TGTGCCAGCAGCTTAAGACTAGCGGGGGGTATCACAGATACGCAGTATTTT
TRBJ2-7	TRBD2	-	TRBV7-2	CASSLLAGDSYEQYF	TGTGCCAGCAGCTTATTGGCGGGAGATAGCTACGAGCAGTACTTC
TRBJ2-7	-	-	TRBV11-3	CASSLDYGGYEQYF	TGTGCCAGCAGCTTAGATTACGGGGGCTACGAGCAGTACTTC
TRBJ2-2	-	-	TRBV28	CASRNDLSQGGGELFF	TGTGCCAGCAGAAATGACCTATCACAGGGTGGCGGGGAGCTGTTTTTT
TRBJ2-5	TRBD2	-	TRBV28	CASSFGGRETQYF	TGTGCCAGCAGTTTCGGGGGGAGGGAGACCCAGTACTTC
TRBJ2-5	TRBD2	once	TRBV18	CASSLRLAGGQETQYF	TGTGCCAGCTCACTCCGACTAGCGGGAGGGCAGGAGACCCAGTACTTC
TRBJ2-5	TRBD2	-	TRBV6-5	CASSFSGVPETQYF	TGTGCCAGCAGTTTCAGCGGGGTTCCAGAGACCCAGTACTTC
TRBJ2-2	TRBD2	-	TRBV6-5	CASSFIGLATGELFF	TGTGCCAGCAGCTTTATCGGACTAGCGACCGGGGAGCTGTTTTTT
TRBJ1-3	-	-	TRBV4-1	CASSLGRQSSGNTIYF	TGCGCCAGCAGCCTAGGGAGGCAGAGCTCTGGAAACACCATATATTTT
TRBJ1-1	-	-	TRBV19	CASSIRGWNTEAFF	TGTGCCAGTAGTATCCGGGGATGGAACACTGAAGCTTTCTTT
TRBJ2-1	TRBD2	-	TRBV5-1	CASSPGTTIQRGEQFF	TGCGCCAGCAGCCCAGGGACTACGATACAACGGGGTGAGCAGTTCTTC
TRBJ2-1	-	-	TRBV11-3	CASSLSSYPGVDEQFF	TGTGCCAGCAGCTTAAGCTCCTACCCGGGGGTGGATGAGCAGTTCTTC
TRBJ2-2	-	-	TRBV7-9	CASTGGRKTTGELFF	TGTGCCAGCACCGGGGGTCGAAAAACCACCGGGGAGCTGTTTTTT
TRBJ1-3	-	-	TRBV5-1	CASSPIAGAGNTIYF	TGCGCCAGCAGCCCCATCGCGGGCGCTGGAAACACCATATATTTT
TRBJ2-1	TRBD1	-	TRBV7-9	CASSLQGYEQFF	TGTGCCAGCAGCCTACAGGGGTATGAGCAGTTCTTC